Below are 16 T cell receptor beta chains sequenced from a single sample in a study of PD-1 blockade in classical Hodgkin lymphoma. Assay: immunoSEQ multiplex PCR; the TCRdb copy retains only in-frame clones and omits some. Here the sample spans 5,500 to 7,000 clones, about three quarters being singletons. All patients experienced relapse after autologous stem cell transplantation, and brentuximab vedotin exposure was variable. Sequenced material: peripheral blood mononuclear cells (PBMCs), taken before the second cycle of nivolumab. Source of these receptors: a human donor with classical Hodgkin lymphoma.

This clone was recorded once. The chain has TRBV9 and TRBJ2-2; TRBD2 might be the D (6 bases). The CDR3 has 15 residues. Trimming removed 2 bases at V and 7 bases at J, with 15 bases between. CDR1 and CDR2 from the germline V gene are SGDLS and YYNGEE. The DNA for the CDR3 is TGTGCCAGCAGCGTCCTATCTAGCGTCGGCGGGGAGCTGTTTTTT. Translated, it gives CASSVLSSVGGELFF.

The chain is built from TRBV9 and TRBJ2-7; D remains unclear. Trimming removed 0 bases at V and 6 bases at J, with 16 bases between. This CDR3 region has 15 residues. Germline V gene sequence: CDR1 SGDLS, CDR2 YYNGEE. In DNA form, the CDR3 reads TGTGCCAGCAGCGTAGCGAGTCAGGCCTTCGGCGAGCAGTACTTC. Translation: CASSVASQAFGEQYF. Looking up the rest from reference TRBV9 and TRBJ2-7 gives the full variable domain: DSGVTQTPKHLITATGQRVTLRCSPRSGDLSVYWYQQSLDQGLQFLIQYYNGEERAKGNILERFSAQQFPDLHSELNLSSLELGDSALYFCASSVASQAFGEQYFGPGTRLTVT.

This clone counts as medium-sized (0.01 to 0.1%). The chain links TRBV5-4 to TRBJ2-7; D not certain. The germline CDR1 and CDR2 sequences are SGHNT and YYREEE (reference sequence). V was cut by 0 bases and J by 6 bases, with 13 bases left in between. The CDR3 is 14 amino acids. This CDR3 is CASSLEDTSGEQYF. The CDR3 DNA reads as TGTGCCAGCAGCTTGGAAGACACGTCGGGCGAGCAGTACTTC.

J is TRBJ1-1 and V is TRBV27; perhaps TRBD1 as D (5 bases). This CDR3 spans 13 amino acids. Between the trimmed V and J ends, which lost 5 bases and 5 bases, there was a span of 12 bases. Germline V gene data show CDR1 as MNHEY and CDR2 as SMNVEV (reference sequence). The CDR3 region is CASSPPGATEAFF. For the CDR3, the DNA is TGTGCCAGCAGTCCCCCCGGGGCGACTGAAGCTTTCTTT.

The rearrangement links TRBV13 to TRBJ2-6; D unclear. The length of the CDR3 is 15 residues. Germline values: CDR1 PRHDT, CDR2 FYEKMQ (reference sequence). Trimming removed 0 bases from V and 1 base from J, with 4 bases in between. CDR3 sequence: CASSLGGSGANVLTF. The CDR3 coding sequence is TGTGCCAGCAGCTTAGGGGGTTCTGGGGCCAACGTCCTGACTTTC.

The V call is TRBV19, the J call TRBJ2-7; 7 bases map to TRBD2. J gave up 4 bases and V 4 bases, and 7 bases lay outside the gene matches. The CDR3 has 14 residues. Germline V gives CDR1 LNHDA, CDR2 SQIVND (reference sequence). The CDR3 DNA reads TGTGCCAGTAGTAGGAGGACTAGATGGTACGAGCAGTACTTC. Protein sequence: CASSRRTRWYEQYF.

The chain couples TRBV18 to TRBJ2-1; TRBD2 aligns across 7 bases. The V gene's germline CDR1 is KGHSH and CDR2 LQKENI. The CDR3 length is 15 residues. V was clipped by 5 bases and J by 6 bases; unmatched bases: 10. CDR3 region: CASSSAGVGANEQFF. CDR3 coding DNA: TGTGCCAGCTCATCGGCGGGAGTTGGGGCCAATGAGCAGTTCTTC.

The chain employs TRBV7-9 and TRBJ2-7; TRBD1 agrees at 8 bases. Trimming cost V 5 bases and J 5 bases; bases outside gene matches: 8. The germline CDR1 and CDR2 sequences are SEHNR and FQNEAQ (reference sequence). This CDR3 has 14 residues. CDR3 nucleotides: TGTGCCAGCAGCCAGAGACAGGGGTTCCACGAGCAGTACTTC. Amino acid sequence: CASSQRQGFHEQYF.

The chain carries TRBV7-2 and TRBJ2-3; no reliable D call. Trimming pared 6 bases from V and 1 base from J, leaving 8 bases between. From germline, CDR1 is SGHTA and CDR2 FQGNSA. The CDR3 sequence is 13 residues long. CDR3 residues: CASRRERTDTQYF. The CDR3 DNA sequence: TGTGCCAGCAGACGAGAACGCACAGATACGCAGTATTTT.

V is TRBV27 and J is TRBJ1-3, with D unclear. The V gene lost 1 base and the J gene lost 4 bases, with 8 bases spanning the gap. CDR1 is MNHEY, CDR2 SMNVEV, per germline (reference sequence). The CDR3 is 14 residues long. The CDR3 protein is CASSLLGIGNTIYF. In DNA, the CDR3 is TGTGCCAGCAGTTTATTAGGGATCGGAAACACCATATATTTT.

The rearrangement joins TRBV5-6 to TRBJ2-7, with 7 nucleotides matching TRBD2. V was pared by 7 bases and J by 0 bases, with 10 bases of the junction left unmatched. The germline V gene has CDR1 SGHDT and CDR2 YYEEEE. This CDR3 is 15 amino acids long. The CDR3 DNA sequence: TGTGCCAGCTTACCTTTGCGGGAGAACTCCTACGAGCAGTACTTC. Translating it yields CASLPLRENSYEQYF. The full variable domain, in which reference TRBV5-6 and TRBJ2-7 provide the parts outside the CDR3, is DAGVTQSPTHLIKTRGQQVTLRCSPKSGHDTVSWYQQALGQGPQFIFQYYEEEERQRGNFPDRFSGHQFPNYSSELNVNALLLGDSALYLCASLPLRENSYEQYFGPGTRLTVT.

The chain joins TRBV19 to TRBJ1-1; no clear D gene. The CDR3 runs 15 residues. Germline loops: CDR1 LNHDA, CDR2 SQIVND (reference sequence). V lost 3 bases and J lost 0, with 11 bases in between. The CDR3 DNA sequence: TGTGCCAGTAGTATTCGGACCGCCATGAACACTGAAGCTTTCTTT. This sequence encodes CASSIRTAMNTEAFF.

The chain is built from TRBV5-1 and TRBJ2-3; weak D call: TRBD2 (6 bases). Deletions cut 0 bases from V and 0 bases from J, with 8 bases between. CDR1 is SGHRS, CDR2 YFSETQ, per germline. The CDR3 consists of 15 residues. The CDR3 protein is CASSLGGVSTDTQYF. The CDR3 region has the DNA TGCGCCAGCAGCTTGGGCGGGGTGAGCACAGATACGCAGTATTTT.

J is TRBJ1-2 and V is TRBV19; no definite D call. V lost 3 bases to trimming and J lost 14 bases, with 16 bases between them. This CDR3 is 12 amino acids long. Germline V lookup: CDR1 LNHDA, CDR2 SQIVND (reference sequence). CDR3 DNA sequence: TGTGCCAGTAGTATTTCCCTGGGAGAAGCAACCTTC. It yields the protein CASSISLGEATF.

This chain connects TRBV7-2 to TRBJ1-5, with no clear D. The CDR3 is made up of 16 amino acids. The germline V gene has CDR1 SGHTA and CDR2 FQGNSA. Trimming removed 0 bases from V and 6 bases from J, with 15 bases in between. CDR3 nucleotide sequence: TGTGCCAGCAGCTTAGCAGCGGGAACGCCTCGTCAGCCCCAGCATTTT. This translates into CASSLAAGTPRQPQHF.

V and J are TRBV5-6 and TRBJ1-4; TRBD1 is a possible D gene (5 bases). Per germline, CDR1 SGHDT and CDR2 YYEEEE. The ends were cut back, 3 bases at V and 0 bases at J, with 9 bases in the middle. This CDR3 has 15 amino acids. CDR3 bases: TGTGCCAGCAGCTCACAGGAGACAACTAATGAAAAACTGTTTTTT. Translation gives CASSSQETTNEKLFF.